The sequence of this T cell receptor beta chain was determined in a study of T cells in Graves' hyperthyroidism and ophthalmopathy. What was amplified from RNA transcripts were TCR beta CDR3 regions. HTBI primers were the set used in a first-round RT-PCR of the TCR CDR3. TCRdb reprocessed the multiplex PCR reads with MiXCR, giving one entry per CDR3 protein. Of 350,000 or so distinct CDR3 sequences listed, about a sixth were seen once; the top ten hold 15% to 19%. General study results and limits: Model-based prediction identified ophthalmopathy a median roughly six months prior to its onset. Blood also held most thyroid clonotypes expanded beyond 0.001.

This CDR3 is 15 amino acids long. Germline V gene sequence: CDR1 DFQATT, CDR2 SNEGSKA (reference sequence). Germline trimming cut 0 bases from V and 0 bases from J; bases unmatched to any gene: 3. This clonotype has a count of ten or more. Its antigen is currently unknown. The sequence derives from a woman between 35 and 50 years old with Graves' ophthalmopathy. The V and J genes are TRBV20-1 and TRBJ2-7; TRBD1 aligns across 9 bases. The sequenced sample was blood. The CDR3 nucleotides read TGCAGTGCTAGAGATGGGGACAGGGTCTCCTACGAGCAGTACTTC. It is translated as CSARDGDRVSYEQYF.